The table lists the clone carrying this TCR beta chain with a count of one. Stated time point: pre-treatment sample, taken before nivolumab and TIL therapy. The entry originates in a study of TIL therapy for anti-PD-1-resistant metastatic lung cancer. The overall study: Tumor harvest preceded PD-1/PD-L1 blockade, followed by nivolumab treatment. Median patient age was 54, ranging 38-75 years. Half of patients were current or former smokers.

This CDR3 is built from 16 residues. The ends lost 1 base at V and 2 bases at J; junction bases unmatched: 5. Germline lookup yields CDR1 MDHEN and CDR2 SYDVKM. The immunoSEQ assay was v3. TCRdb keeps only in-frame clones here, not all; method: immunoSEQ multiplex PCR. The sample has about 60,000 clones, about nine tenths seen once. The sequencing used blood, collected at baseline. The TCR sequence derives from a person aged 25 to 85 with non-small cell lung cancer. This chain links TRBV28 with TRBJ1-2; 9 bases are shared with TRBD1. For the CDR3, the DNA is TGTGCCAGCAGTTTATCCGGACAGGGGACGAACTATGGCTACACCTTC. It is translated as CASSLSGQGTNYGYTF.